This T cell receptor beta chain is from a study of blood T cell repertoires in COVID-19. About the study: Samples of COVID-19 (acute and convalescent) were obtained from the United States, Italy and Spain. The cDNA or gDNA used as material had been derived from T cells, B-cell-depleted T cells, or PBMCs.

Original processing methods: Counts of nucleated cells, estimated from reference gene primer amplification, were obtained. Clones were read by immunoSEQ multiplex PCR, and TCRdb kept only the in-frame ones, dropping some. Clonal size and the V and J genes are those of that table, whereas D and trimming came from the DNA. This table has some 42,000 clones, about 77% appearing once. The sequenced material came from peripheral blood. This TCR was recovered from a man aged 80 or over with acute or convalescent COVID-19.

CDR3 nucleotide sequence: TGTGCCAGCAGCTTGACAGGGGACTCCTACGAGCAGTACTTC. It translates to CASSLTGDSYEQYF. The chain is built from TRBV7-9 and TRBJ2-7, with 8 bases lining up with TRBD1. Germline CDR1 SEHNR, CDR2 FQNEAQ (reference sequence). The CDR3 is 14 residues long. The trim removed 3 bases at V and 0 bases at J, leaving 1 base unmatched.